This T cell receptor (beta chain) was profiled in a study of response to subunit inactivated influenza vaccine. General observations from the study: It was the authors' suggestion that each seasonal influenza vaccination recruits few new T cells.

Points on this clonotype: Its target is unknown.

MiXCR, applied by TCRdb to the RT-PCR reads, yields one record per CDR3 protein. In the table there are hundreds of thousands of distinct CDR3 sequences, about 15% of which are singletons. There are 15 residues in the CDR3. V was trimmed by 5 bases and J by 1 base, leaving 16 bases between them. Germline CDR1 reads SGHRS; CDR2 reads YFSETQ. The sample was PBMCs from blood, taken 14 to 15 days before vaccination. The TCR comes from a man aged 45-65 years who received an inactivated influenza vaccine. V and J are TRBV5-1 and TRBJ2-7; D possibly uses TRBD1 or TRBD2 (5 bases each). CDR3 region: CASSPGTVGSYEQYF. For the CDR3, the DNA is TGCGCCAGCAGTCCCGGGACGGTGGGATCCTACGAGCAGTACTTC. The full variable domain, its missing parts supplied by reference TRBV5-1 and TRBJ2-7, is KAGVTQTPRYLIKTRGQQVTLSCSPISGHRSVSWYQQTPGQGLQFLFEYFSETQRNKGNFPGRFSGRQFSNSRSEMNVSTLELGDSALYLCASSPGTVGSYEQYFGPGTRLTVT.